Below are 27 T cell receptor beta chains sequenced from a single sample in a study of blood T cell repertoires in COVID-19. Using immunoSEQ multiplex PCR, the repertoire was profiled, and TCRdb retains in-frame clones only, with some absent. The top ten clones hold 3% to 4% of a sample with under 200,000 clones, approximately 86% of them seen once. Sample: peripheral blood. These receptors all come from a man aged 70 or older with acute or convalescent COVID-19.

The V call is TRBV5-1, the J call TRBJ2-3, with 10 bases aligning to TRBD2. This CDR3 is built from 15 residues. Losses at the gene ends were 0 bases for V and 6 bases for J; bases not matched to a gene: 4. Looked up from germline, CDR1 is SGHRS and CDR2 is YFSETQ. CDR3 protein: CASSLVGTSEDTQYF. CDR3 DNA: TGCGCCAGCAGCTTGGTTGGGACTAGCGAGGATACGCAGTATTTT.

The rearrangement joins TRBV28 to TRBJ1-2, with 7 bases lining up with TRBD1. Germline CDR1 MDHEN, CDR2 SYDVKM. V lost 6 bases and J lost 3; bases outside the gene matches: 13. This CDR3 region has 16 residues. The CDR3 coding sequence is TGTGCCAGCAGCTATCAGGGACAGAAGTTGTACTATGGCTACACCTTC. Translation: CASSYQGQKLYYGYTF.

This clone appeared a few times. V is TRBV20-1 and J is TRBJ2-2; TRBD1 matches 7 bases. Losses at the gene ends were 3 bases for V and 4 bases for J; bases not matched to a gene: 11. This CDR3 is 16 amino acids long. Germline CDR1 reads DFQATT; CDR2 reads SNEGSKA (reference sequence). Here the CDR3 DNA reads TGCAGTGCTAGTGACCCGACAGGGAAGCGCACCGGGGAGCTGTTTTTT. This encodes CSASDPTGKRTGELFF.

This chain uses TRBV5-1 with TRBJ1-4; D is undetermined. There are 14 residues in the CDR3. Germline V lookup: CDR1 SGHRS, CDR2 YFSETQ. The germline V and J ends were trimmed by 6 bases and 5 bases, with 14 bases remaining between them. CDR3 region: CASTRGGGNEKLFF. The CDR3 nucleotides are TGCGCCAGCACCCGGGGAGGAGGGAATGAAAAACTGTTTTTT.

The V gene is TRBV4-3, the J gene TRBJ1-6; 8 nucleotides align to TRBD1. V lost 4 bases, J lost 13 bases, and 15 bases stayed unmatched. Per the germline V gene, CDR1 is LGHNA and CDR2 is YSLEER. This CDR3 is built from 16 residues. CDR3 DNA: TGCGCCAGCAGCCCTTCCTTACAGGGGGAAGGCAAGCCCCTCCACTTT. As protein: CASSPSLQGEGKPLHF.

CDR3 protein: CASRDRNNNSPLHF. The CDR3 DNA reads TGTGCCAGCAGGGACAGGAATAATAATTCACCCCTCCACTTT. V gene TRBV6-5 combines with J gene TRBJ1-6; the match to TRBD1 covers 7 bases. Trimming at V came to 6 bases and at J to 5 bases, leaving 4 bases not matched to a gene. The CDR3 totals 14 residues. Germline V gene data show CDR1 as MNHEY and CDR2 as SVGAGI.

The chain recombines TRBV9 with TRBJ2-7; TRBD1 aligns across 8 bases. The CDR3 covers 15 residues. Germline-derived CDR1 and CDR2 are SGDLS and YYNGEE. J was trimmed by 3 bases and V by 5 bases; bases with no gene match: 10. CDR3 bases: TGTGCCAGCAGTTCTGGTGGCAGGGGGCTCTACGAGCAGTACTTC. The encoded protein is CASSSGGRGLYEQYF.

This clone was detected once. The chain carries TRBV28 and TRBJ1-6; D not resolved. Germline V gives CDR1 MDHEN, CDR2 SYDVKM. The CDR3 contains 14 residues. V was shortened by 1 base and J by 10 bases, with 11 bases between the two germline ends. The CDR3, as DNA: TGTGCCAGCAGTTTATTAGTGAGAGTCTCACCCCTCCACTTT. This gives the protein CASSLLVRVSPLHF.

V gene TRBV7-2 combines with J gene TRBJ1-5; 7 bases align to TRBD1. Germline V gives CDR1 SGHTA, CDR2 FQGNSA. The CDR3 has 14 amino acids. Unmatched junction bases numbered 6, after V lost 5 bases and J lost 5 bases. The CDR3 region has the DNA TGTGCCAGCAGCACGCGACAGGGTGATCAGCCCCAGCATTTT. Translated: CASSTRQGDQPQHF.

The J gene is TRBJ2-7, the V gene TRBV11-2, with TRBD2 matching over 8 bases. Germline CDR1 is SGHAT and CDR2 is FQNNGV. V shed 7 bases and J 4 bases; nucleotides not matched to a gene: 15. The CDR3 is 16 residues long. The CDR3 region is CASTLTPRGGWYEQYF. The CDR3 DNA reads as TGTGCCAGCACCCTTACCCCCCGGGGGGGCTGGTACGAGCAGTACTTC.

The chain recombines TRBV7-2 with TRBJ2-7; TRBD1 is a possible D gene (6 bases). In germline, CDR1 is SGHTA, CDR2 FQGNSA. Trimming took 5 bases from V and 5 from J, leaving 19 bases between them. The CDR3 covers 15 residues. The CDR3 here is CASSPQFYRAHEQYF. The CDR3 DNA sequence: TGTGCCAGCAGCCCACAATTTTACAGGGCCCACGAGCAGTACTTC.

V usage is TRBV5-1 and J usage is TRBJ2-5, with 7 bases aligning to TRBD1. Germline V CDR1 and CDR2: SGHRS, YFSETQ. The junction had 7 bases not matched to a gene; V was cut back by 3 bases and J by 5 bases. This CDR3 has 14 amino acids. CDR3 sequence (DNA): TGCGCCAGCAGCTCCACAGGGGCGGAGGAGACCCAGTACTTC. Its translation: CASSSTGAEETQYF.

J is TRBJ1-2 and V is TRBV11-2; TRBD1 agrees at 7 bases. The CDR3 consists of 15 residues. The ends lost 3 bases at V and 3 bases at J; junction bases unmatched: 7. CDR1 and CDR2 (germline): SGHAT, FQNNGV. The CDR3 DNA reads as TGTGCCAGCAGCTTCGGCGCAGGGGGATACTATGGCTACACCTTC. It codes for CASSFGAGGYYGYTF.

This chain uses TRBV6-5 with TRBJ1-4; TRBD1 matches at 7 bases. Germline CDR1 reads MNHEY; CDR2 reads SVGAGI. The CDR3 has 14 amino acids. After removal of 6 bases from V and 4 bases from J, the junction contained 5 bases not matched to a gene. CDR3 residues: CASSKGQLNEKLFF. CDR3 bases: TGTGCCAGCAGCAAGGGACAGCTTAATGAAAAACTGTTTTTT.

Only one count was recorded for this clone. This chain links TRBV9 with TRBJ1-2; D is ambiguous. V lost 2 bases, J lost 3 bases, and 8 bases lay in between. The CDR3 loop spans 13 amino acids. Germline CDR1 reads SGDLS; CDR2 reads YYNGEE. This CDR3 reads CASSVGDYYGYTF. The CDR3 bases are TGTGCCAGCAGCGTCGGGGATTACTATGGCTACACCTTC.

The DNA for the CDR3 is TGTGCCAGCTCACCACCCCGGGACAGGGCTAACTATGGCTACACCTTC. Translated: CASSPPRDRANYGYTF. V usage is TRBV18 and J usage is TRBJ1-2, with 9 bases fitting TRBD1. The CDR3 has 16 residues. Germline CDR1 is KGHSH and CDR2 is LQKENI. Unmatched junction bases numbered 2, after V lost 0 bases and J lost 0 bases.

V usage is TRBV9 and J usage is TRBJ2-1, with D perhaps matching TRBD2 (7 bases). The CDR3 is 15 residues long. With 0 bases removed from V and 4 bases from J, the gap between germline ends came to 11 bases. Germline loops: CDR1 SGDLS, CDR2 YYNGEE. The CDR3 region has the DNA TGTGCCAGCAGCGTAGCGAGGGGGGGTTACAATGAGCAGTTCTTC. Protein: CASSVARGGYNEQFF.

This clone was recorded a few times. The chain joins TRBV11-2 to TRBJ1-6; no definite D call. The CDR3 covers 12 residues. Trimming cost V 8 bases and J 9 bases, with 11 bases left between them. Germline CDR1 SGHAT, CDR2 FQNNGV. The CDR3 reads CASSFSLSPLHF. The DNA for the CDR3 is TGTGCCAGCTCCTTTTCCCTTTCACCCCTCCACTTT.

This clone appeared once. The V call is TRBV2, the J call TRBJ1-4; D uncertain. V lost 7 bases to trimming and J lost 8 bases, with 11 bases between them. The CDR3 consists of 12 residues. CDR1 is SNHLY and CDR2 is FYNNEI in the germline V gene. CDR3 in amino acids: CASNQEVEKLFF. DNA for the CDR3: TGTGCCAGCAATCAGGAAGTGGAAAAACTGTTTTTT. The full variable domain, with the rest looked up from reference TRBV2 and TRBJ1-4, is EPEVTQTPSHQVTQMGQEVILRCVPISNHLYFYWYRQILGQKVEFLVSFYNNEISEKSEIFDDQFSVERPDGSNFTLKIRSTKLEDSAMYFCASNQEVEKLFFGSGTQLSVL.

J is TRBJ1-1 and V is TRBV29-1; TRBD1 is a possible D gene (6 bases). Per germline, CDR1 SQVTM and CDR2 ANQGSEA. V shed 4 bases and J shed 0 bases, with 9 bases lying between them. The length of the CDR3 is 13 residues. The CDR3 nucleotides read TGCAGCGTTGCGCAGGGGATGAACACTGAAGCTTTCTTT. This gives the protein CSVAQGMNTEAFF.

This sequence joins TRBV5-1 and TRBJ1-2; D unresolved. This CDR3 is 15 amino acids long. The V gene's germline CDR1 is SGHRS and CDR2 YFSETQ. The germline V and J ends were trimmed by 0 bases and 7 bases, with 16 bases remaining between them. For the CDR3, the DNA is TGCGCCAGCAGCTTGGGGGCTCCCTTAACGAGTGGCTACACCTTC. This codes for CASSLGAPLTSGYTF.

CDR3 sequence: CASSDQGTLYEQYF. CDR3 in DNA: TGTGCCAGCAGTGACCAGGGAACCCTCTACGAGCAGTACTTC. The rearrangement links TRBV2 to TRBJ2-7, with D possibly being TRBD1 (5 bases). V lost 3 bases and J 3 bases, leaving 12 bases between the germline ends. This CDR3 is 14 amino acids long. The germline V gene has CDR1 SNHLY and CDR2 FYNNEI. The variable domain in full, with the rest retrieved from reference TRBV2 and TRBJ2-7, is EPEVTQTPSHQVTQMGQEVILRCVPISNHLYFYWYRQILGQKVEFLVSFYNNEISEKSEIFDDQFSVERPDGSNFTLKIRSTKLEDSAMYFCASSDQGTLYEQYFGPGTRLTVT.

With respect to this clone: Other DNA sequences within the sample encode an identical CDR3. The rearrangement joins TRBV2 to TRBJ1-6, with TRBD1 matching 9 bases. Germline loops: CDR1 SNHLY, CDR2 FYNNEI. The CDR3 runs 15 residues. Trimming took 6 bases from V and 8 from J; bases not matched to a gene: 8. CDR3 in DNA: TGTGCCAGCAGAGTTACAGGGGGCGGCGATTCACCCCTCCACTTT. Its translation is CASRVTGGGDSPLHF.

The V call is TRBV7-9, the J call TRBJ2-5; D ambiguous. Germline CDR1 and CDR2: SEHNR and FQNEAQ (reference sequence). The CDR3 runs to 11 residues. Trimming shortened V by 4 bases and J by 2 bases, and 2 bases separated the two germline ends. The CDR3, as DNA: TGTGCCAGCAGCTCGCAAGAGACCCAGTACTTC. It codes for CASSSQETQYF.

The gene calls are TRBV27 and TRBJ2-7; 11 bases line up with TRBD1. The germline V gene encodes CDR1 MNHEY and CDR2 SMNVEV (reference sequence). V was pared by 4 bases and J by 7 bases, with 9 bases of the junction left unmatched. This CDR3 contains 15 residues. CDR3 loop: CASSSLGTGGWEQYF. The CDR3 DNA follows: TGTGCCAGCAGTTCCCTCGGGACAGGGGGTTGGGAGCAGTACTTC.

J is TRBJ2-2 and V is TRBV2; TRBD1 matches at 7 bases. The V segment lost 9 bases and the J segment 0 bases; nucleotides outside the gene matches: 4. Germline V gene lookup returns CDR1 SNHLY and CDR2 FYNNEI. The CDR3 spans 14 residues. The CDR3 loop is CARGTDANTGELFF. Written as DNA, the CDR3 is TGTGCCAGGGGGACAGACGCGAACACCGGGGAGCTGTTTTTT.

The J gene is TRBJ1-6, the V gene TRBV6-6; D unclear. The V and J ends lost 7 bases and 7 bases respectively, with 14 bases between them. Per the germline V gene, CDR1 is MNHNY and CDR2 is SVGAGI (reference sequence). This CDR3 has 14 amino acids. CDR3 in amino acids: CASTTGSSNSPLHF. The CDR3 region has the DNA TGTGCCAGCACTACGGGTAGTTCGAATTCACCCCTCCACTTT.